The source of this T cell receptor (beta chain) is a study of blood T cells in healthy people across ages (dated by TCRdb to 2014 to 2015). Some background on the complete study: In model experiments, template switching captured roughly one uniquely barcoded TCR beta cDNA molecule for every two T cells. To track age-related changes in TCR beta repertoire diversity, the study relied on deep sequencing normalized with unique cDNA molecular identifiers. Donors were grouped into four age groups: young (average roughly 15 years), middle-aged (approximately 41), aged (approximately 67) and long-lived (around 80). To avoid experimental bias, donors of different ages were randomly spread across the sequencing lanes. Using the same blood draw, the study looked at two additional independent replicas of 1 million unique cDNA reads for two donors, one aged 18 to 30 and the other aged 80 or older.

In the case of this clonotype: Its antigen target is currently unknown. No base quality values were provided; no much bigger clone lies one nucleotide off.

Receptor amplification or capture employed 5' RACE. These reads were obtained on an Illumina HiSeq 2500. A second PCR of 7 to 11 cycles was performed with a sample-barcoded 5' primer and a J-beta primer mix. Each TCR beta cDNA molecule received a unique molecular identifier from a template-switch 5' adaptor carrying 12 random nucleotides. At least 2.5 million CDR3-containing paired-end reads were obtained from each sample. All of the RNA was converted into first-strand cDNA using the Mint cDNA synthesis kit, with a TRBC-specific oligonucleotide serving as the primer. Following uracil-DNA glycosylase treatment, a first 18-cycle PCR with universal primers M1SS and BC2_uni_R was performed on all cDNA. Per the authors' processing: For normalization, 1 million high-quality reads were randomly selected from each sample, with every read carrying a distinct molecular identifier. Instead of being binned into consensus sequences, reads that shared molecular identifiers were thrown out. CDR3 identification, clonotype clustering and error correction used MiTCR with a Q25 quality threshold and the strictest error-elimination algorithm. A nonparametric unseen species model with Euler transformation was used to estimate a lower bound on total TCR beta diversity. Using fastp at Q25 and MiXCR, TCRdb reprocessed the public reads and kept productive beta chains. Each record represents a unique CDR3 protein, reported with the most common genes and DNA among its rows. TCRdb, not the authors, supplied the V and J calls. The sample table records approximately 730,000 distinct CDR3 sequences; approximately 55% of these occur just once. The ten largest make up roughly two fifths of the sample.

CDR1 and CDR2 were assigned from the germline V gene as SGDLS and YYNGEE. Measured from the cysteine to the phenylalanine, the CDR3 is 15 residues long. Only the CDR3 portion is preserved as DNA: 45 bases, with reading frame beginning at the first base. V is cut back by 4 bases and J by 12 bases, with 15 bases in the junction unmatched. Paper-wide results and their limitations: A strong correlation was found between observed TCR beta diversity and the percentage of naive T cells measured by flow cytometry. Because profiling used bulk unsorted PBMCs, naive and antigen-experienced compartments could not be compared conclusively. Compared with the aged group, more naive CD4+ T cells, fewer expanded clones and increased TCR diversity were shown by the long-lived group, suggesting age selection. Estimates of total diversity based on one million sequenced T cells were considered lower bounds and underestimates. Observed TCR beta diversity per million T cells fell roughly linearly with age, and a significant reduction was already apparent by age about 43. The CMV infection status of donors was not known, potentially confounding age-related changes in expanded clonotypes.

Systemically healthy Caucasian individuals from Russia, some 36 in total and aged about 6 to 95 years, were included as donors. Each donor gave about 11 milliliters of peripheral blood, drawn into EDTA-treated Vacutainer tubes. Ficoll-Paque density-gradient centrifugation was used to isolate PBMCs, with at least 6.5 million per sample. Total RNA was extracted from PBMCs with Trizol reagent, with at least 5.5 micrograms obtained per sample. For every donor, an aliquot of PBMCs went through flow cytometry to measure the percentages of naive CD45RAhigh/CD27high T cells. The sequence links TRBV9 to TRBJ2-1; 8 bases in between match TRBD2. This sequence was found in a man aged 80 or over in good health. Input material: blood. The sequenced DNA is TGTGCCAGCAGCAGAGCGGGAGAAGCGGGACATGGGCAGTTCTTC. Translated, it gives CASSRAGEAGHGQFF.